Listed below are T cell receptor beta chains from one sample, sequenced in a study of early stage breast cancer tumors. Profiling relied on immunoSEQ multiplex PCR, and the TCRdb table lists in-frame clones only, not all of them. The table records tens of thousands of clones, around 70% of them present only once. The sample taken for sequencing was blood. The receptor set was obtained from a person in their fifties or sixties with breast cancer. Both conserved end residues are part of each CDR3. Each record gives: CDR3 protein, CDR3 DNA, V gene, D gene, clone size, CDR3 length, J gene. D genes are given only for firm matches. The size entry is marked missing in some rows and otherwise reads once, few, many or a size class.

CDR3: CASSYLPGSQETQYF
DNA: TGTGCCAGCAGTTACTTACCCGGGTCCCAAGAGACCCAGTACTTC
V: TRBV6-6
D: -
size: -
length: 15
J: TRBJ2-5

CDR3: CASRDRAITGELFF
DNA: TGTGCCAGCAGGGACAGGGCCATCACCGGGGAGCTGTTTTTT
V: TRBV2
D: TRBD1
size: -
length: 14
J: TRBJ2-2

CDR3: CASSLGGRVVNEQFF
DNA: TGTGCCAGCAGCTTAGGGGGGAGAGTGGTCAATGAGCAGTTCTTC
V: TRBV13
D: -
size: -
length: 15
J: TRBJ2-1

CDR3: CASKLTGGNTGELFF
DNA: TGTGCCAGCAAGCTGACAGGGGGAAACACCGGGGAGCTGTTTTTT
V: TRBV27
D: TRBD1
size: -
length: 15
J: TRBJ2-2

CDR3: CASSMVVSTDTQYF
DNA: TGTGCCAGTAGTATGGTAGTGAGCACAGATACGCAGTATTTT
V: TRBV19
D: -
size: once
length: 14
J: TRBJ2-3

CDR3: CAWREGTGGANTYGYTF
DNA: TGTGCCTGGAGGGAGGGGACAGGGGGCGCGAACACCTATGGCTACACCTTC
V: TRBV30
D: TRBD1
size: -
length: 17
J: TRBJ1-2

CDR3: CASSPRDYGYTF
DNA: TGCGCCAGCAGCCCCAGGGACTATGGCTACACCTTC
V: TRBV5-1
D: -
size: few
length: 12
J: TRBJ1-2

CDR3: CASSGTYEQYF
DNA: TGTGCCAGCTCAGGGACCTACGAGCAGTACTTC
V: TRBV2
D: -
size: -
length: 11
J: TRBJ2-7

CDR3: CAISEARGLWDTEAFF
DNA: TGTGCCATCAGTGAGGCCAGGGGGCTCTGGGACACTGAAGCTTTCTTT
V: TRBV10-3
D: TRBD1
size: once
length: 16
J: TRBJ1-1

CDR3: CASSGSSRTEAFF
DNA: TGTGCCAGCAGCGGTTCCTCGAGGACTGAAGCTTTCTTT
V: TRBV9
D: -
size: few
length: 13
J: TRBJ1-1

CDR3: CASGELASTYEQYF
DNA: TGTGCCAGCGGGGAACTAGCGTCAACCTACGAGCAGTACTTC
V: TRBV2
D: TRBD2
size: -
length: 14
J: TRBJ2-7

CDR3: CASSYSGTASGETQYF
DNA: TGTGCCAGCAGTTACTCCGGGACAGCCTCCGGGGAGACCCAGTACTTC
V: TRBV6-6
D: TRBD1
size: -
length: 16
J: TRBJ2-5

CDR3: CASRQGRRQETQYF
DNA: TGTGCCAGCAGACAGGGGCGACGCCAAGAGACCCAGTACTTC
V: TRBV6-5
D: TRBD1
size: -
length: 14
J: TRBJ2-5

CDR3: CASSRDRRYNEQFF
DNA: TGTGCCAGCAGCCGAGACAGACGTTACAATGAGCAGTTCTTC
V: TRBV5-6
D: -
size: -
length: 14
J: TRBJ2-1

CDR3: CASSLEASGRVGEQYF
DNA: TGTGCCAGCAGCTTGGAGGCTAGCGGGAGAGTGGGCGAGCAGTACTTC
V: TRBV5-4
D: TRBD2
size: -
length: 16
J: TRBJ2-7

CDR3: CASRGTASTDTQYF
DNA: TGTGCCAGCCGAGGGACAGCTAGCACAGATACGCAGTATTTT
V: TRBV6-5
D: TRBD1
size: -
length: 14
J: TRBJ2-3

CDR3: CASSVGRGRSGELFF
DNA: TGTGCCAGCAGTGTAGGCAGGGGGCGGTCCGGGGAGCTGTTTTTT
V: TRBV2
D: TRBD1
size: -
length: 15
J: TRBJ2-2

CDR3: CSVLDWSYNEQFF
DNA: TGCAGCGTTTTAGACTGGTCCTACAATGAGCAGTTCTTC
V: TRBV29-1
D: -
size: -
length: 13
J: TRBJ2-1

CDR3: CASTIAGGNEQFF
DNA: TGTGCCAGCACCATAGCGGGAGGCAATGAGCAGTTCTTC
V: TRBV7-9
D: TRBD2
size: -
length: 13
J: TRBJ2-1

CDR3: CASTGQGGDLYGYTF
DNA: TGTGCCAGCACCGGTCAAGGGGGGGATCTCTATGGCTACACCTTC
V: TRBV2
D: -
size: -
length: 15
J: TRBJ1-2

CDR3: CASVEDRDETQYF
DNA: TGTGCCAGTGTTGAGGACAGGGATGAGACCCAGTACTTC
V: TRBV2
D: TRBD1
size: once
length: 13
J: TRBJ2-5

CDR3: CASREIKPDSGANVLTF
DNA: TGTGCCAGCAGGGAAATAAAGCCCGACTCTGGGGCCAACGTCCTGACTTTC
V: TRBV6-1
D: -
size: -
length: 17
J: TRBJ2-6

CDR3: CASNRKGTASTDTQYF
DNA: TGCGCCAGCAATCGAAAAGGGACAGCTAGCACAGATACGCAGTATTTT
V: TRBV10-2
D: TRBD1
size: -
length: 16
J: TRBJ2-3

CDR3: CASSLERGSYNEQFF
DNA: TGTGCCAGCAGCTTGGAGCGGGGCTCCTACAATGAGCAGTTCTTC
V: TRBV7-3
D: TRBD2
size: -
length: 15
J: TRBJ2-1

CDR3: CASSSRETANTEAFF
DNA: TGTGCCAGCAGTTCCCGGGAGACAGCGAACACTGAAGCTTTCTTT
V: TRBV5-4
D: -
size: few
length: 15
J: TRBJ1-1

CDR3: CASSLAGSSYNEQFF
DNA: TGTGCCAGTAGTCTAGCGGGGAGCTCCTACAATGAGCAGTTCTTC
V: TRBV19
D: TRBD2
size: -
length: 15
J: TRBJ2-1

CDR3: CASSLDYSYNEQFF
DNA: TGTGCCAGCAGCCTAGACTACTCCTACAATGAGCAGTTCTTC
V: TRBV7-3
D: -
size: -
length: 14
J: TRBJ2-1

CDR3: CASRLYNNEQFF
DNA: TGTGCAAGTCGCTTATATAACAATGAGCAGTTCTTC
V: TRBV12-2
D: -
size: -
length: 12
J: TRBJ2-1